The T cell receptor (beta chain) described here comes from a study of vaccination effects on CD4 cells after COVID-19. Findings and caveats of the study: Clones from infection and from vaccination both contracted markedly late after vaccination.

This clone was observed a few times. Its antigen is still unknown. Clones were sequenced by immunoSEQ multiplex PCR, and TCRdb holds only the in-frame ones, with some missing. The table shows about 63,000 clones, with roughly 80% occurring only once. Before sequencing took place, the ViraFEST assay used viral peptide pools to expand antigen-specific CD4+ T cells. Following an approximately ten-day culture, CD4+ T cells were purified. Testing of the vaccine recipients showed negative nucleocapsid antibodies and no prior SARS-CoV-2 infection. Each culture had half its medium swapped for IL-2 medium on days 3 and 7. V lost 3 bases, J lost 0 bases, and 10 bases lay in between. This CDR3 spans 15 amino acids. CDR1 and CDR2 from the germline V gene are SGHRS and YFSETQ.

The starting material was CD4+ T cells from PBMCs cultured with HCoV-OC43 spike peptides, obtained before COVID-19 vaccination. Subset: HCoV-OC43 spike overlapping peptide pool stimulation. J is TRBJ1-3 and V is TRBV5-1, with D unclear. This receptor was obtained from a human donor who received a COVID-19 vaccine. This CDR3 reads CASSYGVPSGNTIYF. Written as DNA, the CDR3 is TGCGCCAGCAGCTACGGGGTCCCCTCTGGAAACACCATATATTTT.